This T cell receptor beta chain was recorded in a study of blood T cell repertoires in COVID-19. Study context: Spain, Italy and the United States supplied samples that represented acute and convalescent COVID-19. Nucleic acid was either cDNA or gDNA, and it came from T cells, B-cell-depleted T cells, or PBMCs.

Authors' data handling: Amplification from reference gene primers served as the basis for estimated nucleated cell counts. Sequencing was performed with immunoSEQ multiplex PCR; in TCRdb, only in-frame clones are kept and a portion is missing. The DNA was the basis for D and trimming; V, J and clone size are from that table. The table has some 160,000 clones, over 70% seen once; the top ten hold roughly 18%. Germline lookup yields CDR1 LNHNV and CDR2 YYDKDF (reference sequence). This CDR3 spans 14 amino acids. V dropped 5 bases and J dropped 7; count of bases not matched to a gene: 8. The sequence was collected from a woman in her 70s who had recovered from COVID-19. The rearrangement links TRBV15 to TRBJ1-5; 7 bases agree with TRBD1. Sequenced sample: peripheral blood. In DNA form, the CDR3 reads TGTGCCACCAGCCCAACAGGGGCTTTCCAGCCCCAGCATTTT. Its translation is CATSPTGAFQPQHF.